Below, one TCR beta chain is given with its context. Its antigen is as yet unknown. The same CDR3 also results from other DNA sequences found in this sample. The table came from immunoSEQ multiplex PCR; TCRdb's copy has only in-frame clones and leaves some out. The sample includes some 2.1 million clones, about 94% of them seen just once. The entry originates in a study of shared clonotypes between healthy human individuals. Study in general: Each donor had three CD4 naive, three CD4 memory, two CD8 naive and one CD8 memory plate.

Naive CD8 cells lacked CD45RO, underwent positive selection for CCR7 and left out terminally differentiated effector memory CD45RA+ cells. Donors had no recently reported acute infections or vaccinations and were HIV-negative. The study, taken as a whole, reports: Across a handful of donors, naive CD4 shared roughly 5%, naive CD8 under 4%, memory CD4 less than 2.5%, memory CD8 0.4% to 0.5%.

The V gene lost 0 bases and the J gene lost 4 bases, with 7 bases spanning the gap. Germline loops: CDR1 SGDLS, CDR2 YYNGEE. The CDR3 extends over 13 amino acids. The chain combines TRBV9 with TRBJ1-1; D gene ambiguous. The origin of this receptor is a man in his late teens or twenties in good health. Some clones in this sample may be carry-over from other donors' samples. The material sequenced was naive CD8+ T cells from PBMCs. The CDR3 protein is CASSVAAATEAFF. The CDR3 coding sequence is TGTGCCAGCAGCGTAGCGGCAGCCACTGAAGCTTTCTTT.